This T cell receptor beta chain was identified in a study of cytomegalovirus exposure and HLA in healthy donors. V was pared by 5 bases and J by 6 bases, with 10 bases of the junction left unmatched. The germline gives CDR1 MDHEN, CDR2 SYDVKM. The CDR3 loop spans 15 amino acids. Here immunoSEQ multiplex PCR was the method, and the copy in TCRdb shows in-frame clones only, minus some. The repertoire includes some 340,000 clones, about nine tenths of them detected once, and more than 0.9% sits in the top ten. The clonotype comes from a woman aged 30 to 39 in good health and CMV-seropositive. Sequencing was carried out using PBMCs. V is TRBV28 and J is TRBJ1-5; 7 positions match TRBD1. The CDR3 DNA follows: TGTGCCAGCAGTGCCCGAGGGGGCGCCGGTCAGCCCCAGCATTTT. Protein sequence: CASSARGGAGQPQHF.